This TCR beta chain was captured by sequencing in a study of blood T cell repertoires in COVID-19. About the study: There were acute and convalescent COVID-19 samples, and they came from the United States, Italy and Spain. Sources were T cells, B-cell-depleted T cells, or PBMCs; the material itself was cDNA or gDNA.

Trimming took 5 bases from V and 3 from J; bases not matched to a gene: 5. The CDR3 length is 15 residues. The germline V gene has CDR1 SGHNT and CDR2 YENEEA. Original handling: Reference gene primer amplification in the assay estimated nucleated cell counts. The data were produced by immunoSEQ multiplex PCR, yet TCRdb's version contains in-frame clones alone and is incomplete. The V and J calls and clone size were taken over from that table, and D and trimming were inferred from the DNA. Of 70,000 or so clones listed, approximately 90% were seen once; the top ten hold around 6.7%. Specimen: peripheral blood. The chain is built from TRBV11-3 and TRBJ1-3; 9 bases are a match to TRBD1. The clonotype originates from a woman at least 80 years old with active COVID-19. CDR3 in amino acids: CASSLGTGIGNTIYF. In DNA, the CDR3 is TGTGCCAGCAGCCTCGGGACAGGGATTGGAAACACCATATATTTT. Full variable domain (remainder filled in from reference TRBV11-3 and TRBJ1-3): EAGVVQSPRYKIIEKKQPVAFWCNPISGHNTLYWYLQNLGQGPELLIRYENEEAVDDSQLPKDRFSAERLKGVDSTLKIQPAELGDSAVYLCASSLGTGIGNTIYFGEGSWLTVV.